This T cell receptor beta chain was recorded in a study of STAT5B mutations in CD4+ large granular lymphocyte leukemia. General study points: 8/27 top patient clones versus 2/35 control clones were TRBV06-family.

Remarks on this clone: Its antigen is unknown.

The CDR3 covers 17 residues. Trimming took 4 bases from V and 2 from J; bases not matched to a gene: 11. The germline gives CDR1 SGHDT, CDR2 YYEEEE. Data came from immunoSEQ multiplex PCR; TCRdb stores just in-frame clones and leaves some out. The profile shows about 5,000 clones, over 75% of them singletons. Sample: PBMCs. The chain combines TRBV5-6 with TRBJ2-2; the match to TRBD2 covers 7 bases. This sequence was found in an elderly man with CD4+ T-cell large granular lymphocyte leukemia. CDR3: CASSHDWASGNTGELFF. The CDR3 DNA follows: TGTGCCAGCAGCCACGACTGGGCTAGCGGAAACACCGGGGAGCTGTTTTTT.